The rows below give T cell receptor beta chains drawn from one sample of a study of OX40 agonist ivuxolimab in advanced cancers. Produced via immunoSEQ multiplex PCR; TCRdb's table is partial and in-frame only. The sample carries about 15,000 clones, around 80% recorded once. Sequenced here: CD4+ or CD8+ T cells sorted from blood, sampled in a trial of the OX40 agonist ivuxolimab. The receptor set was obtained from an adult with an advanced solid tumor such as melanoma, head and neck, liver or kidney cancer. Both conserved end residues are part of each CDR3. The D gene is left open where the match is weak. For some rows the clone size is stated as once, few or many, or as a class when expanded; others skip it.

d_call j_call v_call clone_size cdr3_nt cdr3_aa
- TRBJ1-1 TRBV15 once TGTGCCACCAGCGGCAGGGAGGGGTGGAACACTGAAGCTTTCTTT CATSGREGWNTEAFF
TRBD2 TRBJ2-1 TRBV15 - TGTGCCACCAGCATGACCACTAGCGGATCTTACAATGAGCAGTTCTTC CATSMTTSGSYNEQFF
- TRBJ2-7 TRBV13 - TGTGCCAGCAGCTTAGGCTCCCCGGGACGGCCGAACTACGAGCAGTACTTC CASSLGSPGRPNYEQYF
TRBD2 TRBJ2-7 TRBV7-6 - TGTGCCAGCAGCTCCGGGACTAGCCGCTCCTACGAGCAGTACTTC CASSSGTSRSYEQYF
- TRBJ2-5 TRBV2 - TGTGCCAGCAGTCAGTGGACAGTTGGGCGCCAAGAGACCCAGTACTTC CASSQWTVGRQETQYF
TRBD2 TRBJ2-7 TRBV5-4 - TGTGCCAGCAGCCCATCGGGACTAGCCTCAGGCTACGAGCAGTACTTC CASSPSGLASGYEQYF
- TRBJ2-3 TRBV19 - TGTGCCAGTAGTATTATCAGGACAGATACGCAGTATTTT CASSIIRTDTQYF
- TRBJ1-2 TRBV29-1 - TGCAGCGTTGACGCAGGGGCCTCCAACTATGGCTACACCTTC CSVDAGASNYGYTF
- TRBJ1-3 TRBV7-2 medium-sized TGTGCCAGCAGCCCAGACCCAAGCTCTGGAAACACCATATATTTT CASSPDPSSGNTIYF
- TRBJ1-1 TRBV14 few TGTGCCAGCAGCCCCCACGGACACTCTGAAGCTTTCTTT CASSPHGHSEAFF
TRBD2 TRBJ2-1 TRBV5-6 - TGTGCCAGCAGCCCGGGACTAGCGGATTACAATGAGCAGTTCTTC CASSPGLADYNEQFF
- TRBJ1-2 TRBV6-5 - TGTGCCACCCACGAGGCAGGATCTAACTATGGCTACACCTTC CATHEAGSNYGYTF
- TRBJ2-3 TRBV7-2 few TGTGCCAGCAGCTCCTGGGGGGCCTTAGATACGCAGTATTTT CASSSWGALDTQYF
- TRBJ2-5 TRBV11-2 - TGTGCCAGCAGCTTCGCGGGGGCGAACCAAGAGACCCAGTACTTC CASSFAGANQETQYF
- TRBJ2-3 TRBV2 once TGTGCCAGCCCCCGGGGAGGCCGGGTTGAGTATGGCACAGATACGCAGTATTTT CASPRGGRVEYGTDTQYF